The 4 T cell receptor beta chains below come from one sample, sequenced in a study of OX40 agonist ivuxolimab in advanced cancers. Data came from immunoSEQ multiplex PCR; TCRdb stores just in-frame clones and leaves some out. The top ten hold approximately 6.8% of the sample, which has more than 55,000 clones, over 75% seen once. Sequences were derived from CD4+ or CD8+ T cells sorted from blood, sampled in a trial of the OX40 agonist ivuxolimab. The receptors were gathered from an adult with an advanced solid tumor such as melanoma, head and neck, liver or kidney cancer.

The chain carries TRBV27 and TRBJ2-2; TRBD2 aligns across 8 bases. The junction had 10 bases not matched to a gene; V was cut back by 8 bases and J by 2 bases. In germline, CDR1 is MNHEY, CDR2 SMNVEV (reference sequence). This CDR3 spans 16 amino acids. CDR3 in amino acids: CASAGGVAGNTGELFF. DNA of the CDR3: TGTGCCAGCGCCGGAGGGGTAGCGGGAAACACCGGGGAGCTGTTTTTT.

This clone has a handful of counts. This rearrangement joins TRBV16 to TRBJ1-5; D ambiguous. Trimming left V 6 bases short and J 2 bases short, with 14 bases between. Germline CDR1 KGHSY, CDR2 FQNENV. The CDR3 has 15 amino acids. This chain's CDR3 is CASSGGHAGNQPQHF. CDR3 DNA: TGTGCCAGCAGTGGAGGTCACGCCGGCAATCAGCCCCAGCATTTT.

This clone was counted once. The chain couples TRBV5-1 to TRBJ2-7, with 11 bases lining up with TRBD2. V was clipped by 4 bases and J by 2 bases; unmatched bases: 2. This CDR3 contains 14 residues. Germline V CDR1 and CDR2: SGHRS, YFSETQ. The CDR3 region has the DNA TGCGCCAGCAGCACGACTAGCGGGGCCTACGAGCAGTACTTC. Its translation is CASSTTSGAYEQYF.

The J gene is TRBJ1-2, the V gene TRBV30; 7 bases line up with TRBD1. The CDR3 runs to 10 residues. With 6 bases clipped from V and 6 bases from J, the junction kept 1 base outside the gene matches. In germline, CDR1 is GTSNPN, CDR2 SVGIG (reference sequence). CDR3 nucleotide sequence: TGTGCCTGTGGGACAGATGGCTACACCTTC. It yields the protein CACGTDGYTF.